Listed below are T cell receptor beta chains from one sample, sequenced in a study of blood T cells in healthy people across ages. TCRdb fed the 5' RACE reads into MiXCR, producing one record per CDR3 protein. The table lists 350,000 to 450,000 distinct CDR3 sequences, about half of them singletons, with under 65% in the top ten. Material for sequencing was blood. The receptor set was obtained from a man aged 55 to 70 in good health. CDR3s include the opening cysteine and the closing phenylalanine or tryptophan. D genes are given only for firm matches. Clone size is given for some rows only: seen once, a few or many times, or a class if the clone is expanded.

TRBV20-1	TRBD2	TRBJ2-3	-	CSATAGAGTQYF	TGCAGTGCAACGGCGGGAGCAGGTACGCAGTATTTT
TRBV6-1	TRBD2	TRBJ2-1	-	CASSVSGSYNNEQFF	TGTGCCAGCAGTGTTAGCGGGAGTTACAACAATGAGCAGTTCTTC
TRBV3-1	-	TRBJ2-7	-	CASSQRVRLRGQYF	TGTGCCAGCAGCCAAAGGGTCAGGCTCCGTGGCCAGTACTTC
TRBV29-1	-	TRBJ1-3	-	CSVSLGAPGNTIYF	TGCAGCGTTTCCTTGGGGGCGCCTGGAAACACCATATATTTT
TRBV20-1	TRBD2	TRBJ2-5	-	CSAGTSGQETQYF	TGCAGTGCCGGGACTAGCGGACAAGAGACCCAGTACTTC
TRBV29-1	-	TRBJ1-2	many	CSVVHSNYGYTF	TGCAGCGTTGTCCATTCCAACTATGGCTACACCTTC
TRBV5-1	TRBD2	TRBJ2-1	-	CASSLAVASGRDEQFF	TGCGCCAGCAGCTTGGCCGTGGCTAGCGGGAGGGATGAGCAGTTCTTC
TRBV7-9	TRBD1	TRBJ2-3	once	CACSSRDRGADTQYF	TGTGCCTGCAGCAGCAGGGACAGGGGAGCAGATACGCAGTATTTT
TRBV7-9	-	TRBJ2-1	-	CASSWVASGNEQFF	TGTGCCAGCAGCTGGGTGGCGTCTGGGAATGAGCAGTTCTTC
TRBV11-2	-	TRBJ2-4	once	CASSKASAPGRAKNIQYF	TGTGCCAGCAGCAAGGCTAGCGCCCCAGGTCGGGCCAAAAACATTCAGTACTTC
TRBV12-3/TRBV12-4	-	TRBJ2-6	-	CASSLRPAGANVLTF	TGTGCCAGCAGTCTTCGCCCGGCCGGGGCCAACGTCCTGACTTTC
TRBV24-1	-	TRBJ2-5	-	CATSDFGGSETQYF	TGTGCCACCAGTGATTTTGGGGGGTCAGAGACCCAGTACTTC
TRBV27	TRBD2	TRBJ2-5	-	CASSTSGGGETQYF	TGTGCCAGCAGTACTAGCGGGGGGGGAGAGACCCAGTACTTC
TRBV7-9	-	TRBJ2-3	-	CASSRLSASTDTQYF	TGTGCCAGCAGCCGCCTATCGGCTAGCACAGATACGCAGTATTTT
TRBV6-5	TRBD2	TRBJ2-3	once	CASSSGGSGTQYF	TGTGCCAGCAGTTCGGGAGGGTCGGGTACGCAGTATTTT
TRBV20-1	-	TRBJ2-3	-	CSASGDRYTDTQYF	TGCAGTGCTAGTGGCGACAGATACACAGATACGCAGTATTTT
TRBV7-9	-	TRBJ1-5	-	CASSMGPQPQHF	TGTGCCAGCAGCATGGGGCCCCAGCCCCAGCATTTT
TRBV21-1	-	TRBJ1-2	-	CASSRNTGFRQGAHGYTF	TGTGCCAGCAGCAGGAACACCGGATTCCGACAGGGGGCCCATGGCTACACCTTC
TRBV28	TRBD2	TRBJ2-4	-	CASSSHSGTGDIQYF	TGTGCCAGCAGTTCCCATAGCGGGACGGGAGACATTCAGTACTTC
TRBV29-1	-	TRBJ2-7	many	CSLHQQGSYEQYF	TGCAGCTTACACCAACAGGGTTCATACGAGCAGTACTTC
TRBV5-4	-	TRBJ2-7	once	CASSFDSYKQYF	TGTGCCAGCAGCTTCGACTCCTACAAGCAGTACTTC
TRBV4-3	TRBD1	TRBJ2-7	few	CASSLWGQGIYEQYF	TGCGCCAGCAGCCTGTGGGGACAGGGCATATACGAGCAGTACTTC
TRBV18	TRBD1	TRBJ2-1	-	CASSPPNRGANNNEQFF	TGTGCCAGCTCACCACCTAACAGGGGGGCGAATAACAATGAGCAGTTCTTC
TRBV9	-	TRBJ2-5	few	CASSVATDRGRGQTQYF	TGTGCCAGCAGCGTAGCTACGGACCGGGGCCGGGGCCAGACCCAGTACTTC
TRBV5-1	TRBD1	TRBJ1-2	-	CASSPWDRDGYTF	TGCGCCAGCAGCCCCTGGGACAGGGATGGCTACACCTTC
TRBV7-2	-	TRBJ2-3	-	CASSLGWAGRTDTQYF	TGTGCCAGCAGCTTAGGTTGGGCGGGAAGAACAGATACGCAGTATTTT
TRBV2	-	TRBJ1-2	-	CASSEAQGNANYGYTF	TGTGCCAGCAGTGAAGCCCAGGGGAATGCTAACTATGGCTACACCTTC
TRBV5-1	-	TRBJ2-3	-	CASSYNRLSPSTDAQYF	TGCGCCAGCAGCTATAACAGACTGAGCCCCAGCACAGATGCGCAGTATTTT
TRBV7-9	-	TRBJ2-3	once	CASSSLDSLSTDTQYF	TGTGCCAGCAGCTCCCTCGACTCGCTAAGCACAGATACGCAGTATTTT
TRBV29-1	TRBD2	TRBJ2-3	-	CSFRLAGVLTDTQYF	TGCAGCTTCAGACTAGCGGGAGTTCTCACAGATACGCAGTATTTT
TRBV20-1	-	TRBJ1-2	-	CSAKGSGGDGGGYTF	TGCAGTGCCAAGGGGTCCGGGGGGGATGGTGGCGGCTACACCTTC
TRBV20-1	TRBD2	TRBJ2-2	few	CSATSWREGTGELFF	TGCAGTGCTACTTCCTGGAGGGAGGGGACCGGGGAGCTGTTTTTT
TRBV6-2/TRBV6-3	-	TRBJ1-1	-	CASSYLGIEAFF	TGTGCCAGCAGTTACTTGGGGATTGAAGCTTTCTTT
TRBV6-8	-	TRBJ1-1	-	CASSYTRTDRNTEAFF	TGTGCCAGCAGTTACACACGGACAGATAGAAACACTGAAGCTTTCTTT
TRBV2	-	TRBJ2-2	few	CASSEMWGTNTGELFF	TGTGCCAGCAGTGAAATGTGGGGCACGAACACCGGGGAGCTGTTTTTT
TRBV9	TRBD2	TRBJ2-1	-	CASSVAWGELAGINEQFF	TGTGCCAGCAGCGTAGCTTGGGGGGAACTAGCGGGTATTAATGAGCAGTTCTTC
TRBV11-3	-	TRBJ1-1	-	CASSLGGVNTEAFF	TGTGCCAGCAGCTTAGGTGGAGTGAACACTGAAGCTTTCTTT
TRBV20-1	TRBD1	TRBJ2-7	-	CSARDGGTGGAYEQYF	TGCAGTGCTAGAGATGGAGGGACAGGGGGGGCCTACGAGCAGTACTTC
TRBV20-1	-	TRBJ1-1	-	CSAPPGGPMNTEAFF	TGCAGTGCCCCCCCCGGGGGACCTATGAACACTGAAGCTTTCTTT
TRBV3-1	-	TRBJ2-7	-	CASSQVLLSSYEQYF	TGTGCCAGCAGCCAAGTTCTCCTCAGCTCCTACGAGCAGTACTTC
TRBV12-3/TRBV12-4	TRBD1	TRBJ2-1	many	CASSFVGTGGAGEQFF	TGTGCCAGCAGTTTTGTAGGGACAGGGGGCGCGGGGGAGCAGTTCTTC
TRBV29-1	TRBD2	TRBJ2-1	medium-sized	CSVGTLAGALNEQFF	TGCAGCGTCGGGACTCTAGCGGGGGCCCTCAATGAGCAGTTCTTC